This T cell receptor beta chain is from a study of blood T cell repertoires in COVID-19. Study-wide background: The United States, Italy and Spain were the sources of the acute and convalescent COVID-19 samples.

TCRdb's copy holds only in-frame clones and misses some; the assay was immunoSEQ multiplex PCR. Of over 350,000 clones listed, 70% to 90% are singletons. Adults between about 18 and 95 years of age took part from under 30 US areas. Clinical history as reported by participants underpinned cohort assignment. Recovered status in Cohort 3 required two negative PCRs, clearance, or symptom resolution. Germline loops: CDR1 SGHRS, CDR2 YFSETQ. The length of the CDR3 is 15 residues. The trim removed 0 bases at V and 9 bases at J, leaving 4 bases unmatched. The source is a woman aged 18-29 years who had recovered from COVID-19. The V gene is TRBV5-1, the J gene TRBJ1-6; 9 nucleotides match TRBD1. The specimen sequenced was PBMCs or T cells enriched from blood (not recorded which). Here the CDR3 DNA reads TGCGCCAGCAGCTTGGGGGACAGGGTAGGTTCACCCCTCCACTTT. Translated, it gives CASSLGDRVGSPLHF.